This record covers a single T cell receptor (beta chain). The data originate from a study of blood T cell repertoires in COVID-19. Study summary: COVID-19 samples from acute and convalescent phases originated in the United States, Italy and Spain.

Assay used: immunoSEQ multiplex PCR; TCRdb lists only in-frame clones, some missing. This sample has some 260,000 clones; around 90% occur once, and the top ten carry roughly 6%. The CDR3 covers 16 residues. V lost 4 bases, J lost 0 bases, and 16 bases lay in between. Germline V CDR1 and CDR2: SQVTM, ANQGSEA. The gene calls are TRBV29-1 and TRBJ2-1; maybe TRBD2 (6 bases). The clonotype was recovered from a woman between 25 and 40 years old with acute COVID-19. The sequenced sample consisted of PBMCs or T cells enriched from blood (not recorded which). The CDR3, as DNA: TGCAGCGTTGTTGGAGGGCCGAACACCTCCTACAATGAGCAGTTCTTC. Translation gives CSVVGGPNTSYNEQFF.